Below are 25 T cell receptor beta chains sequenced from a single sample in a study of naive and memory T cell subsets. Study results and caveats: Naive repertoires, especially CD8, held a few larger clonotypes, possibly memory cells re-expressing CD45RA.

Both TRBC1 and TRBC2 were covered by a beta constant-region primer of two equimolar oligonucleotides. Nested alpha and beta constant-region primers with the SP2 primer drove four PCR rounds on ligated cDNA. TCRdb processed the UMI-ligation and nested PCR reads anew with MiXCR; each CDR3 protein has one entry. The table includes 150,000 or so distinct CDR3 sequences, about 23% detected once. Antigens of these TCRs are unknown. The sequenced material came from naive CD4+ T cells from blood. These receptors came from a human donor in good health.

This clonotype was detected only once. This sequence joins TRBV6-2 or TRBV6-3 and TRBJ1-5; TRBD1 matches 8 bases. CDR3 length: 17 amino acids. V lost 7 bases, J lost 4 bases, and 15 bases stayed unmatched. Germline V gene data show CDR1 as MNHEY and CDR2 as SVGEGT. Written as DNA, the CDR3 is TGTGCCAGCAACTCAATATGGACAGGGATTTTGAATCAGCCCCAGCATTTT. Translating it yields CASNSIWTGILNQPQHF.

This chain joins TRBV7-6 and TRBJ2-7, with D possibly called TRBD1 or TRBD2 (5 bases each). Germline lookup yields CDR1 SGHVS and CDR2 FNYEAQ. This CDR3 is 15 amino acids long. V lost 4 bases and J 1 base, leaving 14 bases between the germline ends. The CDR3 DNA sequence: TGTGCCAGCAGCTCGAGCAACGGGGCTTCCTACGAGCAGTACTTC. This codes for CASSSSNGASYEQYF.

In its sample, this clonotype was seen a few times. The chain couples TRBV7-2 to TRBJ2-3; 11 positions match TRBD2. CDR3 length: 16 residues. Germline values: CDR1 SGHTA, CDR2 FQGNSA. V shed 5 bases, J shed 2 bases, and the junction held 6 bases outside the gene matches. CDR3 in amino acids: CASSKGLAGITDTQYF. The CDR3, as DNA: TGTGCCAGCAGCAAAGGACTAGCGGGTATCACAGATACGCAGTATTTT.

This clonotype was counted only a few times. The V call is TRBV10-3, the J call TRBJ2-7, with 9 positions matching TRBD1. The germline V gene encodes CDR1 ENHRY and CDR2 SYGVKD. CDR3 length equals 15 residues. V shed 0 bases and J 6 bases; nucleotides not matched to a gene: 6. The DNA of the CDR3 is TGTGCCATCAGTGAGTCCGGGACAGGGAAATCCGAGCAGTACTTC. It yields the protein CAISESGTGKSEQYF.

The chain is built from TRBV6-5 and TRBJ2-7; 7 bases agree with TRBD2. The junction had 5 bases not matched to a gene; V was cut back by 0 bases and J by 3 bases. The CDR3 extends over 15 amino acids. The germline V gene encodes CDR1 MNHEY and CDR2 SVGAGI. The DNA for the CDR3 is TGTGCCAGCAGTTACTCGACTGGGGGGGGCTACGAGCAGTACTTC. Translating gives CASSYSTGGGYEQYF.

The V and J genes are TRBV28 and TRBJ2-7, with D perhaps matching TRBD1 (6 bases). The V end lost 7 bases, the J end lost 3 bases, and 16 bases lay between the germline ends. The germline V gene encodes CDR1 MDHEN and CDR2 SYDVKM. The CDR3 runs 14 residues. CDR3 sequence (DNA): TGTGCCAGCACTCTCGCTGGGGGCCGCTACGAGCAGTACTTC. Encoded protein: CASTLAGGRYEQYF.

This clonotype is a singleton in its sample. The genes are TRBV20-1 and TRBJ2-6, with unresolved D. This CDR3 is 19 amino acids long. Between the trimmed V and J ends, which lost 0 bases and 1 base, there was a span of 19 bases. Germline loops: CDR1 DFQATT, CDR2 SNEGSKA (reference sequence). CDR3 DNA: TGCAGTGCTAGAGACATTCGGAAGTTCGGCGAGTCTGGGGCCAACGTCCTGACTTTC. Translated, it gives CSARDIRKFGESGANVLTF.

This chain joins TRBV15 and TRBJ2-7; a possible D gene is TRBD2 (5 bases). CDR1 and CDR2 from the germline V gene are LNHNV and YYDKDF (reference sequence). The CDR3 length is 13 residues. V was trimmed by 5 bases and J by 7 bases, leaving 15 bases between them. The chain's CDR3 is CATSEGPRGEQYF. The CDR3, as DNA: TGTGCCACCAGCGAAGGACCGCGAGGGGAGCAGTACTTC.

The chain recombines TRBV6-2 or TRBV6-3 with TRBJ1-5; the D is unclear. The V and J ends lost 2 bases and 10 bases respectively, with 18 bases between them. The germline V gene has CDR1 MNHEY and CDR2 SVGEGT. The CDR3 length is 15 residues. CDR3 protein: CASSYQYQDRGPQHF. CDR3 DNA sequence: TGTGCCAGCAGTTACCAATACCAGGATAGAGGACCCCAGCATTTT.

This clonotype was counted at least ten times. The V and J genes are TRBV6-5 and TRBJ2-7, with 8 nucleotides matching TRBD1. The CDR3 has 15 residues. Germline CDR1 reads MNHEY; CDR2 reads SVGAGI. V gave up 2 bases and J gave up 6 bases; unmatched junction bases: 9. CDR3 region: CASSYDPDRGGEQYF. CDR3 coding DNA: TGTGCCAGCAGTTACGACCCTGACAGGGGCGGCGAGCAGTACTTC.

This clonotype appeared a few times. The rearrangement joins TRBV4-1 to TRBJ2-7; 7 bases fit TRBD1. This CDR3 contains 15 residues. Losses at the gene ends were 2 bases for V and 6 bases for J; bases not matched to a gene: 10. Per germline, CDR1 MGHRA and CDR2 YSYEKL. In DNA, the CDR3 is TGCGCCAGCAGCCAACCACAGGGGAGAGGACCCGAGCAGTACTTC. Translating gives CASSQPQGRGPEQYF.

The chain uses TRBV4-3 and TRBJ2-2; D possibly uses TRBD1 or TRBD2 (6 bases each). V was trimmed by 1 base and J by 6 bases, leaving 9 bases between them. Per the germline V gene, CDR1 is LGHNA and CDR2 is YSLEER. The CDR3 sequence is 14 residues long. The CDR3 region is CASSQVRGPGELFF. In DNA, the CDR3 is TGCGCCAGCAGCCAAGTTCGGGGGCCCGGGGAGCTGTTTTTT.

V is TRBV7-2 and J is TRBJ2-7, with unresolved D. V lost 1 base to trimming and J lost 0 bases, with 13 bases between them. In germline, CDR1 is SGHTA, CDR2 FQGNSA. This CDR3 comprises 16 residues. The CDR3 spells CASSLVLRRSSYEQYF. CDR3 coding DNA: TGTGCCAGCAGCTTAGTTCTCAGAAGAAGCTCCTACGAGCAGTACTTC.

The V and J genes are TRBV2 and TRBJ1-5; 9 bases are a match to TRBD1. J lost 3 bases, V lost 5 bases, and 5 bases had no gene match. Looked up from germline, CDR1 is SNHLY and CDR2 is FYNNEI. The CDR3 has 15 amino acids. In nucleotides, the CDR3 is TGTGCCAGCAGTTCGGACAGGGGAATCAATCAGCCCCAGCATTTT. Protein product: CASSSDRGINQPQHF.

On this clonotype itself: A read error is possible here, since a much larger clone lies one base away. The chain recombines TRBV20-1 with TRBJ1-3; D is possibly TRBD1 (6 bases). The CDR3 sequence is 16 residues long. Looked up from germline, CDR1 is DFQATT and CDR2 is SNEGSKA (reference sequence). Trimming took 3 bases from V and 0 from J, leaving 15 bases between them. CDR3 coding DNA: TGCAGTGCTAGTGATCCAGGGACAACCTCTGGAAACACCATATATTTT. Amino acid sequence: CSASDPGTTSGNTIYF.

CDR3 nucleotides: TGTGCCAGCAGTGACACAGGGCGACGGGGTGAGCAGTTCTTC. It is translated as CASSDTGRRGEQFF. This chain uses TRBV6-1 with TRBJ2-1, with a tentative D call TRBD1 (6 bases). This CDR3 spans 14 amino acids. Germline V gene data show CDR1 as MNHNS and CDR2 as SASEGT. V lost 3 bases and J 9 bases, leaving 15 bases between the germline ends.

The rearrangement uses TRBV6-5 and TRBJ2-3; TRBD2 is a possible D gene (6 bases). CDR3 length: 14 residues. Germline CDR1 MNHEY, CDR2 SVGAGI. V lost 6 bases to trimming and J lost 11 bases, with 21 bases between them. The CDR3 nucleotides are TGTGCCAGCAGGCCTGGGGGGACGTCGCGGGGGCAGTATTTT. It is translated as CASRPGGTSRGQYF.

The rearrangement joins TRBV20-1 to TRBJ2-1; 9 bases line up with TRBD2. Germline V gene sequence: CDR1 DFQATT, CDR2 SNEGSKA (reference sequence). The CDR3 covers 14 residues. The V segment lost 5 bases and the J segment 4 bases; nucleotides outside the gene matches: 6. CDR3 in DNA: TGCAGTGCTTGGTCTAGCGGGACGTACAATGAGCAGTTCTTC. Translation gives CSAWSSGTYNEQFF.

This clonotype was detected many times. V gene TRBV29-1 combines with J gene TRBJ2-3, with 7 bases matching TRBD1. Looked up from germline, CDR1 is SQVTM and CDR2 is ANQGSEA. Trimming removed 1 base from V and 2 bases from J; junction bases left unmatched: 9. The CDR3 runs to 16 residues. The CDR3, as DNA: TGCAGCGTTGAAGCGGGACAGAGAGTACACACAGATACGCAGTATTTT. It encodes CSVEAGQRVHTDTQYF.

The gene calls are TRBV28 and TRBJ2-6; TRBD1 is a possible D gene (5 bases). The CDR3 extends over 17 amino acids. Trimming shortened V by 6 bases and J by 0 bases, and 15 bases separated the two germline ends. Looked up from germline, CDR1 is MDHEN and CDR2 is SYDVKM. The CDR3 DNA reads TGTGCCAGCAGCCCGCGGACATCAACCTCTGGGGCCAACGTCCTGACTTTC. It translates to CASSPRTSTSGANVLTF.

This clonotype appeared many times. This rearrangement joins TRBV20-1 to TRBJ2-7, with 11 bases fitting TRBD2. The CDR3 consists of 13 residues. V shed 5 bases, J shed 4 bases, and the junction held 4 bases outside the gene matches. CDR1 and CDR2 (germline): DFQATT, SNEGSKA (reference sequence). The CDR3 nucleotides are TGCAGTGCTCCCCGGACTAGCGGGTACGAGCAGTACTTC. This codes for CSAPRTSGYEQYF.

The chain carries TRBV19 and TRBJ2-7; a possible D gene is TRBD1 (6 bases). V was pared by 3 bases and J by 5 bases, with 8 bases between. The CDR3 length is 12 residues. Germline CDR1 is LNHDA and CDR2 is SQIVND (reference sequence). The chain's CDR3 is CASSMQGNEQYF. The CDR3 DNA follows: TGTGCCAGTAGTATGCAGGGGAACGAGCAGTACTTC.

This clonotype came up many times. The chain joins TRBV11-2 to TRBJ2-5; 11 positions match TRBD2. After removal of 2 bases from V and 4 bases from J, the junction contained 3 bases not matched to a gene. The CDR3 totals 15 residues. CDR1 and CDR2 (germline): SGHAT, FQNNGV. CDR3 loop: CASSLTSGSRETQYF. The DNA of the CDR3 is TGTGCCAGCAGCTTAACTAGCGGGAGTAGAGAGACCCAGTACTTC.

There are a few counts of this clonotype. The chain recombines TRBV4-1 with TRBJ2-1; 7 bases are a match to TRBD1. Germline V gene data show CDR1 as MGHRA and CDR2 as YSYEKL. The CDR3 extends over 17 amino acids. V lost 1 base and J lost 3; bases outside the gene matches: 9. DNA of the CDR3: TGCGCCAGCAGCCAAGGGGGAACAGGGGCCCTCTACAATGAGCAGTTCTTC. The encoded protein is CASSQGGTGALYNEQFF.

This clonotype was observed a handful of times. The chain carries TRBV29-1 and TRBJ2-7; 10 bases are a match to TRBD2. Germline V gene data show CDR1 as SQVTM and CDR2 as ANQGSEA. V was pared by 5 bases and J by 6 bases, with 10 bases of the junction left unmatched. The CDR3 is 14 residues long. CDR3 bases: TGCAGCGTTCGTGAAGCGGGAGGGCCGGGCGAGCAGTACTTC. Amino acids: CSVREAGGPGEQYF.